A selection of T cell receptor beta chains follows, all from one sample in a study of blood T cells in healthy people across ages. From the 5' RACE reads, TCRdb called clonotypes with MiXCR, one entry per CDR3 protein. The sample consists of hundreds of thousands of distinct CDR3 sequences, around 31% of them appearing once. The sample comprised blood. The receptors originated from a woman older than 75 in good health. Both conserved end residues are part of each CDR3. The D gene is left open where the match is weak. Size tells how often a clone was seen (once, few, many) or the class of an expanded clone, and some rows leave it out.

d_call j_call v_call clone_size cdr3_aa cdr3_nt
- TRBJ1-2 TRBV5-6 - CASSFPVGGYGYTF TGTGCCAGCAGCTTCCCGGTTGGGGGCTATGGCTACACCTTC
- TRBJ1-6 TRBV3-1 few CASRSVAMGSPLHF TGTGCCAGCCGCTCGGTTGCAATGGGTTCACCCCTCCACTTT
- TRBJ1-1 TRBV7-8 - CASSLEGQGLTEAFF TGTGCCAGCAGCTTAGAGGGCCAGGGGCTCACTGAAGCTTTCTTT
- TRBJ1-5 TRBV6-6 few CASSYSTREQPQHF TGTGCCAGCAGTTACTCGACAAGGGAACAGCCCCAGCATTTT
- TRBJ2-3 TRBV18 few CASSPTREFTDTRYF TGTGCCAGCTCGCCTACTAGAGAATTCACAGATACGCGGTATTTT
- TRBJ1-5 TRBV6-1 - CASGGHSNQPQHF TGTGCCAGCGGGGGTCATAGCAATCAGCCCCAGCATTTT
- TRBJ1-5 TRBV20-1 many CSAQRQLSDQPQHF TGCAGTGCTCAAAGACAACTGTCAGATCAGCCCCAGCATTTT
- TRBJ1-4 TRBV6-6 - CASSYSRQMGEKLFF TGTGCCAGCAGTTACTCACGGCAGATGGGTGAAAAACTGTTTTTT
- TRBJ2-3 TRBV20-1 many CSARPLRSSRVGTDTQYF TGCAGTGCTAGACCCCTCCGATCTAGCCGGGTCGGCACAGATACGCAGTATTTT
TRBD1 TRBJ1-1 TRBV6-1 - CASSWTGTEAFF TGTGCCAGCAGCTGGACAGGCACTGAAGCTTTCTTT
TRBD2 TRBJ2-2 TRBV12-3/TRBV12-4 - CAGQRGVGFGTGELFF TGTGCCGGCCAGCGGGGCGTGGGATTTGGCACCGGGGAGCTGTTTTTT
- TRBJ1-1 TRBV5-6 few CASSFGLGGLNTEAFF TGTGCCAGCAGCTTTGGTCTAGGGGGGTTGAACACTGAAGCTTTCTTT
- TRBJ2-7 TRBV7-2 - CASSLAGDKTYEQYF TGTGCCAGCAGCCTGGCCGGGGACAAGACCTACGAGCAGTACTTC
- TRBJ2-7 TRBV2 - CASSEEVFKGSGYYEQYF TGTGCCAGCAGTGAAGAAGTGTTTAAGGGTAGCGGATACTACGAGCAGTACTTC
- TRBJ2-1 TRBV12-3/TRBV12-4 many CASSPATPSSYNEQFF TGTGCCAGCAGTCCCGCGACTCCTAGCTCCTACAATGAGCAGTTCTTC
- TRBJ1-5 TRBV7-9 - CASSRGPQGNNNQPQHF TGTGCCAGCAGCCGGGGCCCCCAAGGTAATAACAATCAGCCCCAGCATTTT
- TRBJ2-3 TRBV5-1 - CASSFNQVVTDTQYF TGCGCCAGCAGCTTCAACCAGGTCGTGACAGATACGCAGTATTTT
- TRBJ2-3 TRBV5-8 many CASSLATGLGGTQYF TGTGCCAGCAGCTTAGCGACTGGCCTTGGGGGTACGCAGTATTTT
- TRBJ1-5 TRBV11-1 - CATRGAGSYNEQFFGGGREPQHF -
- TRBJ2-7 TRBV30 many CASQGFPKEQYF TGTGCCTCACAGGGTTTCCCTAAGGAGCAGTACTTC
- TRBJ2-1 TRBV6-2/TRBV6-3 many CASSYSPGSSYNEQFF TGTGCCAGCAGTTACTCCCCGGGGAGCTCCTACAATGAGCAGTTCTTC
TRBD2 TRBJ2-3 TRBV5-1 many CASSLRTSGGPDTQYF TGCGCCAGCAGCCTAAGGACTAGCGGGGGGCCAGATACGCAGTATTTT
- TRBJ2-3 TRBV12-3/TRBV12-4 few CASRTVLGGERLSTDTQYF TGTGCCAGCAGGACGGTTTTGGGCGGGGAGCGCTTGAGCACAGATACGCAGTATTTT
- TRBJ2-3 TRBV29-1 many CSVEERQHTDTQYF TGCAGCGTTGAAGAAAGACAGCACACAGATACGCAGTATTTT
TRBD1 TRBJ2-5 TRBV6-2/TRBV6-3 many CASSLRTGVLETQYF TGTGCCAGCAGTTTGAGGACAGGGGTGTTGGAGACCCAGTACTTC
- TRBJ1-1 TRBV14 once CASSQVRNGYTEAFF TGTGCCAGCAGCCAAGTAAGGAACGGTTACACTGAAGCTTTCTTT
TRBD1 TRBJ1-4 TRBV4-3 many CASSQALGRGQGEKLFF TGCGCCAGCAGCCAAGCCCTCGGTAGGGGGCAGGGAGAAAAACTGTTTTTT
TRBD2 TRBJ2-1 TRBV3-1 many CASSHDGGAYNEQFF TGTGCCAGCAGCCACGACGGGGGGGCCTACAATGAGCAGTTCTTC
TRBD1 TRBJ2-1 TRBV6-1 many CASSRDRGFVEQFF TGTGCCAGCAGTCGGGACAGGGGGTTTGTTGAGCAGTTCTTC
- TRBJ1-2 TRBV6-5 many CASRSGAYGYTF TGTGCCAGCAGGTCGGGGGCCTATGGCTACACCTTC
- TRBJ2-7 TRBV7-2 many CASSLHSSYEQYF TGTGCCAGCAGCTTACACAGCTCCTACGAGCAGTACTTC
- TRBJ2-3 TRBV9 - CASSVAGFGIDTQYF TGTGCCAGCAGCGTAGCAGGGTTTGGCATAGATACGCAGTATTTT
TRBD1 TRBJ2-7 TRBV20-1 - CSASDRREQYF TGCAGTGCTTCGGACAGGCGGGAGCAGTACTTC
- TRBJ1-6 TRBV12-3/TRBV12-4 many CASSFVGGLPSPLHF TGTGCCAGCAGTTTCGTGGGGGGGTTGCCTTCACCCCTCCACTTT
- TRBJ2-1 TRBV5-1 - CASSLTGVKAGEQFF TGCGCCAGCAGCTTGACGGGGGTGAAAGCGGGTGAGCAGTTCTTC
- TRBJ1-4 TRBV12-3/TRBV12-4 - CASSSGRRGEKLFF TGTGCCAGCAGTTCGGGACGGCGCGGGGAAAAACTGTTTTTT
TRBD1 TRBJ1-1 TRBV20-1 many CSAPTGTGMNTEAFF TGCAGTGCTCCCACCGGGACAGGGATGAACACTGAAGCTTTCTTT
- TRBJ1-2 TRBV6-2/TRBV6-3 many CASKRAQAFYGYTF TGTGCCAGCAAAAGAGCTCAGGCGTTCTATGGCTACACCTTC